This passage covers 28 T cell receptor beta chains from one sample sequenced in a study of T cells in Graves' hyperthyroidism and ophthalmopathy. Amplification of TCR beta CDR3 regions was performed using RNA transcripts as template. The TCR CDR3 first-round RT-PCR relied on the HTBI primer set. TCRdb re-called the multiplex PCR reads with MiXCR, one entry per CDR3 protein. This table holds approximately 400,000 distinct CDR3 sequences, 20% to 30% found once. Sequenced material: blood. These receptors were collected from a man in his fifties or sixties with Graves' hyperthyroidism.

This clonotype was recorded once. The CDR3 DNA follows: TGCAGTGCTGCACCCGAGGGACAGACCCAGTTCTTC. This translates into CSAAPEGQTQFF. This chain links TRBV20-1 with TRBJ2-5, with 7 bases matching TRBD1. The better agreement between TRBJ2-1 and the DNA end casts doubt on the J call. The germline CDR1 and CDR2 sequences are DFQATT and SNEGSKA (reference sequence). This CDR3 comprises 12 residues.

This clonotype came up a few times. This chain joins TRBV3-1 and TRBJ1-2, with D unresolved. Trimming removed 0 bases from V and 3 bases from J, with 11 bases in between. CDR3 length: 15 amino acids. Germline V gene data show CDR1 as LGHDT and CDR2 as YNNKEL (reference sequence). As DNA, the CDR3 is TGTGCCAGCAGCCAAGATCGCTTGGGGTACTATGGCTACACCTTC. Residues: CASSQDRLGYYGYTF.

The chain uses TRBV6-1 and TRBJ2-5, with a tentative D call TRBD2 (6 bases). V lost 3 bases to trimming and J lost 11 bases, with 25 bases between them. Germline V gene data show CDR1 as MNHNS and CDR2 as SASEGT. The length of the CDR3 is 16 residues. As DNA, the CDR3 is TGTGCCAGCAGTGATGATCTTGATCTAGCGTTGAACCCTCAGTACTTC. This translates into CASSDDLDLALNPQYF.

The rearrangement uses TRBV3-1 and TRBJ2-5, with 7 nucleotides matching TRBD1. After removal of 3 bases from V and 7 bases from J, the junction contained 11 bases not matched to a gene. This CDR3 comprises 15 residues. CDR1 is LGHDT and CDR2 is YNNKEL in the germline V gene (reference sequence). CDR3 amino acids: CASSQDRRSFGTQYF. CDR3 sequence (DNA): TGTGCCAGCAGCCAGGACAGGAGGTCGTTTGGGACCCAGTACTTC.

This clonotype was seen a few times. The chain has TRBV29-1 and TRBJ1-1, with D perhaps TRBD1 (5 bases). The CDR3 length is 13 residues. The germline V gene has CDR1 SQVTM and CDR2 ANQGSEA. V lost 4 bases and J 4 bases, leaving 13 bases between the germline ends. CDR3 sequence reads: CSVGGGWGTEAFF. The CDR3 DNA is TGCAGCGTTGGTGGGGGATGGGGCACTGAAGCTTTCTTT.

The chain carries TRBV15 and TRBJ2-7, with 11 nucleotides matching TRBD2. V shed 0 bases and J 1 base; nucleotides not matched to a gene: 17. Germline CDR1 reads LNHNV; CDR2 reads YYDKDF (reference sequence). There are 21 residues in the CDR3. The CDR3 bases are TGTGCCACCAGCAGAGATAGGGACGACAGGACTAGCGGGCGGATTTCCTACGAGCAGTACTTC. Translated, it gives CATSRDRDDRTSGRISYEQYF. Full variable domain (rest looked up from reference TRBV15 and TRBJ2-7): DAMVIQNPRYQVTQFGKPVTLSCSQTLNHNVMYWYQQKSSQAPKLLFHYYDKDFNNEADTPDNFQSRRPNTSFCFLDIRSPGLGDTAMYLCATSRDRDDRTSGRISYEQYFGPGTRLTVT.

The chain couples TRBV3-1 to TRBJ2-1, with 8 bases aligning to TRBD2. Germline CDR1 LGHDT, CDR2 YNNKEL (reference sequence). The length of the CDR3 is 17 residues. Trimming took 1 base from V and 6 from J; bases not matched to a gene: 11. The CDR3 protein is CASSQVGAGVFGNEQFF. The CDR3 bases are TGTGCCAGCAGCCAAGTCGGAGCGGGAGTTTTCGGCAATGAGCAGTTCTTC.

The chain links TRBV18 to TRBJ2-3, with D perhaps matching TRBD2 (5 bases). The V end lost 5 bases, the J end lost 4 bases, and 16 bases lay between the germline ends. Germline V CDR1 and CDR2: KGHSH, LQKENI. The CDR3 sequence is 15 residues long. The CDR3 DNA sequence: TGTGCCAGCTCAGGAACCCTTCGGGGAGCAGATACGCAGTATTTT. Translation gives CASSGTLRGADTQYF. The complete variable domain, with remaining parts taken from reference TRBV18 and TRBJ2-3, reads NAGVMQNPRHLVRRRGQEARLRCSPMKGHSHVYWYRQLPEEGLKFMVYLQKENIIDESGMPKERFSAEFPKEGPSILRIQQVVRGDSAAYFCASSGTLRGADTQYFGPGTRLTVL.

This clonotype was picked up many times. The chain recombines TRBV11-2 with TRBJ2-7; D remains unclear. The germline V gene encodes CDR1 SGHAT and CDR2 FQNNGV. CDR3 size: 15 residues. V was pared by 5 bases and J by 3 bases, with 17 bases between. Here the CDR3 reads CASSLDPWVSYEQYF. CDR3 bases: TGTGCCAGCAGCCTCGACCCATGGGTTAGCTACGAGCAGTACTTC.

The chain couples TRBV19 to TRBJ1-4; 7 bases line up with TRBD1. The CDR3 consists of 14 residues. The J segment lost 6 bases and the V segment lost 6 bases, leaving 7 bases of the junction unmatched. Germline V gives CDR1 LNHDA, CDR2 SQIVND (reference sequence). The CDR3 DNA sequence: TGTGCCAGTAGCGCCGGGACAGCCGATGAAAAACTGTTTTTT. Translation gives CASSAGTADEKLFF.

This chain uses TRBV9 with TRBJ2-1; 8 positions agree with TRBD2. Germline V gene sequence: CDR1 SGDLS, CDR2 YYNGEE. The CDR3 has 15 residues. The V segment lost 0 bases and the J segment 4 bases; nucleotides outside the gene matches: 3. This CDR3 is CASSVVASGYNEQFF. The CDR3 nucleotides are TGTGCCAGCAGCGTAGTGGCTAGCGGGTACAATGAGCAGTTCTTC.

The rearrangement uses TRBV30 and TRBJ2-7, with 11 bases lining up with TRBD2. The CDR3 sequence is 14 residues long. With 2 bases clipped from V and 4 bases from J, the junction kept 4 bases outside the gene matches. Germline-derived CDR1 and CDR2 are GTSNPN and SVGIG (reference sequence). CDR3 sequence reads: CAWSPGLAEYEQYF. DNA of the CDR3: TGTGCCTGGAGTCCGGGACTAGCGGAATACGAGCAGTACTTC.

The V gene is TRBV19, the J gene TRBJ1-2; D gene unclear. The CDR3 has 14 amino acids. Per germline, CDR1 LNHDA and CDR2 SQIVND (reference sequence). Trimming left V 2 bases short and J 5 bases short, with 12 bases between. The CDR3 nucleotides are TGTGCCAGTAGTATAAGGGAACCCATTTATGGCTACACCTTC. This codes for CASSIREPIYGYTF.

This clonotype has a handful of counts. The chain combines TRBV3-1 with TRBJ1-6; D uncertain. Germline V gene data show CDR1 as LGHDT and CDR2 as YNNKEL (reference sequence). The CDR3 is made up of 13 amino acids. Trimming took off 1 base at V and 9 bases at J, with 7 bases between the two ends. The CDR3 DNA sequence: TGTGCCAGCAGCCAAGGGAAAAGTTCACCCCTCCACTTT. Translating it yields CASSQGKSSPLHF.

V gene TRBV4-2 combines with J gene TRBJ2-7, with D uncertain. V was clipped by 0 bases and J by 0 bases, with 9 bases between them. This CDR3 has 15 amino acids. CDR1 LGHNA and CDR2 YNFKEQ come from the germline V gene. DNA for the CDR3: TGTGCCAGCAGCCAAGAGGGTAGGAGCTCCTACGAGCAGTACTTC. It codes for CASSQEGRSSYEQYF.

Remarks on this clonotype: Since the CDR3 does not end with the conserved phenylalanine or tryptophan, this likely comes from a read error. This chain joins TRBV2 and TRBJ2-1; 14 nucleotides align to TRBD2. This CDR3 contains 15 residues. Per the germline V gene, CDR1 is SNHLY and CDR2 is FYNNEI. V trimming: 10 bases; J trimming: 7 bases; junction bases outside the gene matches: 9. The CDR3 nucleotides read TGTGCCACCTCAAAAGGACTAGCGGGAGGTAATGAGCAGTTCTCC. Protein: CATSKGLAGGNEQFS.

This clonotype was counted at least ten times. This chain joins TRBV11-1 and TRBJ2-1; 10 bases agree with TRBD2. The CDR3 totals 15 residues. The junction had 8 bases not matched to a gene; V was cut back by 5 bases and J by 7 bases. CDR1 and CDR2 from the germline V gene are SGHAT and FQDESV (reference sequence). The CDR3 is CASSPTSGTPNEQFF. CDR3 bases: TGTGCCAGCAGCCCCACTAGCGGGACGCCGAATGAGCAGTTCTTC. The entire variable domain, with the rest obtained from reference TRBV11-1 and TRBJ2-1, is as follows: EAEVAQSPRYKITEKSQAVAFWCDPISGHATLYWYRQILGQGPELLVQFQDESVVDDSQLPKDRFSAERLKGVDSTLKIQPAELGDSAMYLCASSPTSGTPNEQFFGPGTRLTVL.

CDR3 in amino acids: CASIGGPNQPQHF. CDR3 in DNA: TGTGCCAGCATCGGGGGGCCCAATCAGCCCCAGCATTTT. The chain links TRBV27 to TRBJ1-5; D possibly corresponds to TRBD1 (6 bases). Trimming stripped 7 bases from V and 3 bases from J, with 10 bases between. This CDR3 region has 13 residues. Germline CDR1 is MNHEY and CDR2 is SMNVEV (reference sequence).

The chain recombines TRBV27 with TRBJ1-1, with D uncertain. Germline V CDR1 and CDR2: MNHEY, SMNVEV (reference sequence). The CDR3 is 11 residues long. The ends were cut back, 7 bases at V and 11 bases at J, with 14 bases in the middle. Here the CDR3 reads CASIVGSHAFF. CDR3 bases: TGTGCCAGCATTGTGGGGAGCCACGCTTTCTTT.

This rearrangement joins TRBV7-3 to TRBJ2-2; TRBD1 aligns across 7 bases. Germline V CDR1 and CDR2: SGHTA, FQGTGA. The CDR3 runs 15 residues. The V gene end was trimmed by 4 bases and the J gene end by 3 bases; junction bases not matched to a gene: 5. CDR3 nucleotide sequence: TGTGCCAGCAGCTGGGACAGAACCTACACCGGGGAGCTGTTTTTT. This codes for CASSWDRTYTGELFF.

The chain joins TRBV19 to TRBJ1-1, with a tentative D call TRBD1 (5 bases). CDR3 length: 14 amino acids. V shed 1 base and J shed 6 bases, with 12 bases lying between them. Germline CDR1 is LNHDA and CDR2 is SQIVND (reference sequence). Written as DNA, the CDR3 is TGTGCCAGTAGTATAGGGGGACTTCGGGCTGAAGCTTTCTTT. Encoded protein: CASSIGGLRAEAFF. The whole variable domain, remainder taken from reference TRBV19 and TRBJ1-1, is DGGITQSPKYLFRKEGQNVTLSCEQNLNHDAMYWYRQDPGQGLRLIYYSQIVNDFQKGDIAEGYSVSREKKESFPLTVTSAQKNPTAFYLCASSIGGLRAEAFFGQGTRLTVV.

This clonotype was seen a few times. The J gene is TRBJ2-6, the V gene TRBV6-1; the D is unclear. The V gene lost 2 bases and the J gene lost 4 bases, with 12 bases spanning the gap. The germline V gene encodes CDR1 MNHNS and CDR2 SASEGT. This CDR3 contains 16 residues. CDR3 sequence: CASSEHWGSGANVLTF. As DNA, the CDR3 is TGTGCCAGCAGTGAACATTGGGGTTCAGGGGCCAACGTCCTGACTTTC.

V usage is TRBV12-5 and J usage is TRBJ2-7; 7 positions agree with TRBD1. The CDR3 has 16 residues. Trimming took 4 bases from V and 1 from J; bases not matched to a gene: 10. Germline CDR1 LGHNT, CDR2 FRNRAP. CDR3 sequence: CASGSPNTGVSYEQYF. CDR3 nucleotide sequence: TGTGCTAGTGGTTCGCCCAACACAGGGGTTTCCTACGAGCAGTACTTC.

CDR3 sequence: CASSYSEIQAKNIQYF. The CDR3 bases are TGTGCCAGCAGTTACTCCGAGATCCAAGCCAAAAACATTCAGTACTTC. The chain employs TRBV6-2 or TRBV6-3 and TRBJ2-4, with D unresolved. The CDR3 is made up of 16 amino acids. CDR1 MNHEY and CDR2 SVGEGT come from the germline V gene. With 0 bases removed from V and 0 bases from J, the gap between germline ends came to 9 bases.

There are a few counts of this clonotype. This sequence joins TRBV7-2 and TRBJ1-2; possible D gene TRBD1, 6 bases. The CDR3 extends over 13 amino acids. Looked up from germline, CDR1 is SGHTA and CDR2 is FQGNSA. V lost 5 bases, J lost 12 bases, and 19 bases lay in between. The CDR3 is CASSRYREGRNTF. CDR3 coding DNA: TGTGCCAGCAGCCGCTACAGGGAGGGTAGAAACACCTTC. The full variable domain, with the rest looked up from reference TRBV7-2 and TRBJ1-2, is GAGVSQSPSNKVTEKGKDVELRCDPISGHTALYWYRQSLGQGLEFLIYFQGNSAPDKSGLPSDRFSAERTGGSVSTLTIQRTQQEDSAVYLCASSRYREGRNTFGSGTRLTVV.

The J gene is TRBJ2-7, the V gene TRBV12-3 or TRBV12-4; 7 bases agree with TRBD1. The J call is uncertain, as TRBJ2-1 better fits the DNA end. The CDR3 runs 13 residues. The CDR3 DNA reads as TGTGCCAGCAGCTCGACAGGGAGCTACGAGCAGTTCTTC. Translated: CASSSTGSYEQFF.

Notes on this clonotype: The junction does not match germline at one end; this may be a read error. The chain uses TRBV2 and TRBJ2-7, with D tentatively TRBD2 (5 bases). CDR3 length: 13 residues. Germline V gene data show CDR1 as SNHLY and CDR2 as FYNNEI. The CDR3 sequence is CANSSLVLSEQYF. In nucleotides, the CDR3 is TGTGCCAACAGTTCACTAGTACTCAGCGAGCAGTACTTC.

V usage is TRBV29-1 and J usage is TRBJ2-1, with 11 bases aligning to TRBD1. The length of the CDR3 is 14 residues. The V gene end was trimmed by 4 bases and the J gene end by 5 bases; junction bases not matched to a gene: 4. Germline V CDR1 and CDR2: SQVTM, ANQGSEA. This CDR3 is CSVGRTGGHNEQFF. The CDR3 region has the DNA TGCAGCGTTGGGCGGACAGGGGGCCACAATGAGCAGTTCTTC.